One and the same sample provided the 31 T cell receptor beta chains below, sequenced in a study of neurological immune-mediated disorders. TCRdb itself ran the 5' RACE reads through MiXCR, one entry per CDR3 protein. The sample has approximately 38,000 distinct CDR3 sequences, approximately 7.2% seen once. Sequencing was carried out using CD4+ T cells from blood. The receptors were sampled from a man aged 45 to 65 in good health.

This clonotype was observed at least ten times. This rearrangement joins TRBV10-3 to TRBJ1-1; 7 nucleotides line up with TRBD1. The germline CDR1 and CDR2 sequences are ENHRY and SYGVKD. V was clipped by 2 bases and J by 5 bases; unmatched bases: 11. The CDR3 has 16 amino acids. The CDR3 protein is CAISETLGRGGTEAFF. The CDR3 region has the DNA TGTGCCATCAGTGAGACCCTAGGCAGGGGGGGGACTGAAGCTTTCTTT.

This clonotype was observed at least ten times. The chain couples TRBV7-6 to TRBJ2-5, with D perhaps matching TRBD2 (6 bases). This CDR3 has 17 residues. Germline V CDR1 and CDR2: SGHVS, FNYEAQ. V dropped 6 bases and J dropped 4 bases, with 24 bases sitting between them. The CDR3 DNA follows: TGTGCCAGCAGAGACTCGAGGTCGGGACTGGGGATAGAGACCCAGTACTTC. Its protein product is CASRDSRSGLGIETQYF.

The chain couples TRBV28 to TRBJ1-2; D is uncertain. V was cut by 4 bases and J by 4 bases, with 10 bases left in between. This CDR3 has 13 amino acids. Germline values: CDR1 MDHEN, CDR2 SYDVKM. The CDR3 DNA is TGTGCCAGCAGTTCCCTCTCGACCTATGGCTACACCTTC. It codes for CASSSLSTYGYTF.

The table lists this clonotype with many counts. The chain recombines TRBV5-1 with TRBJ2-1; D is unclear. The CDR3 is made up of 14 amino acids. V was pared by 3 bases and J by 7 bases, with 14 bases between. Germline lookup yields CDR1 SGHRS and CDR2 YFSETQ. This chain's CDR3 is CASSYSGGSNEQFF. The CDR3 bases are TGCGCCAGCAGCTACTCCGGCGGTTCGAATGAGCAGTTCTTC.

This clonotype has a handful of counts. The chain combines TRBV2 with TRBJ2-7; 11 positions agree with TRBD1. Trimming removed 7 bases from V and 3 bases from J; junction bases left unmatched: 5. CDR1 SNHLY and CDR2 FYNNEI come from the germline V gene. This CDR3 is 14 amino acids long. The CDR3 DNA sequence: TGTGCCAGCACTGGGACAGGGGGAGTCTACGAGCAGTACTTC. Translation gives CASTGTGGVYEQYF.

This clonotype has at least ten counts. The chain has TRBV5-1 and TRBJ2-7, with a weak D call TRBD2 (5 bases). Germline V CDR1 and CDR2: SGHRS, YFSETQ. Trimming left V 4 bases short and J 2 bases short, with 13 bases between. The CDR3 is 14 amino acids. CDR3 DNA: TGCGCCAGCAGCCTGGAGGCAGCTACCTACGAGCAGTACTTC. Amino acids: CASSLEAATYEQYF.

This clonotype occurred many times. The V gene is TRBV5-1, the J gene TRBJ2-1; D assignment may be TRBD1 or TRBD2 (5 bases each). CDR1 is SGHRS and CDR2 is YFSETQ in the germline V gene. CDR3 size: 14 residues. V lost 5 bases, J lost 3 bases, and 12 bases lay in between. CDR3 in amino acids: CASSGSGSYNEQFF. The CDR3 bases are TGCGCCAGCAGTGGGTCAGGGAGCTACAATGAGCAGTTCTTC.

The rearrangement uses TRBV15 and TRBJ2-2; D gene unclear. With 0 bases removed from V and 1 base from J, the gap between germline ends came to 9 bases. CDR3 size: 16 residues. CDR1 LNHNV and CDR2 YYDKDF come from the germline V gene (reference sequence). The CDR3 bases are TGTGCCACCAGCAGAGATAGGCGGCAGAACACCGGGGAGCTGTTTTTT. This codes for CATSRDRRQNTGELFF. The variable domain in full, with the rest retrieved from reference TRBV15 and TRBJ2-2, is DAMVIQNPRYQVTQFGKPVTLSCSQTLNHNVMYWYQQKSSQAPKLLFHYYDKDFNNEADTPDNFQSRRPNTSFCFLDIRSPGLGDTAMYLCATSRDRRQNTGELFFGEGSRLTVL.

Many counts were recorded for this clonotype. The germline gene is not matched at one end of the junction; a read error may be the cause. This chain links TRBV20-1 with TRBJ2-7; D is ambiguous. Germline V gene data show CDR1 as DFQATT and CDR2 as SNEGSKA (reference sequence). This CDR3 comprises 13 residues. The CDR3 nucleotides read TGCAGTGCTAGAGCCCCTTCGTGGCCCGAGGAGTACTTC. Translating it yields CSARAPSWPEEYF.

This clonotype was seen many times. The chain uses TRBV7-2 and TRBJ2-2; D unclear. V was cut by 5 bases and J by 4 bases, with 8 bases left in between. CDR1 is SGHTA, CDR2 FQGNSA, per germline. There are 13 residues in the CDR3. As DNA, the CDR3 is TGTGCCAGCAGCCTACTTGGCACCGGGGAGCTGTTTTTT. The encoded protein is CASSLLGTGELFF.

This clonotype has at least ten counts. The chain has TRBV28 and TRBJ2-1; 8 nucleotides line up with TRBD2. Germline CDR1 MDHEN, CDR2 SYDVKM. CDR3 length: 17 residues. J gave up 4 bases and V 3 bases, and 11 bases lay outside the gene matches. This chain's CDR3 is CASSLSLVAGTYNEQFF. Here the CDR3 DNA reads TGTGCCAGCAGTTTGTCCCTTGTAGCGGGGACTTACAATGAGCAGTTCTTC.

V usage is TRBV6-2 or TRBV6-3 and J usage is TRBJ2-5, with 8 bases matching TRBD2. J gave up 2 bases and V 4 bases, and 3 bases lay outside the gene matches. Germline V gives CDR1 MNHEY, CDR2 SVGEGT. The CDR3 runs to 14 residues. CDR3 in DNA: TGTGCCAGCAGTTTTGCGGGAGGTCAAGAGACCCAGTACTTC. Protein sequence: CASSFAGGQETQYF.

This clonotype occurred many times. The V and J genes are TRBV9 and TRBJ2-7, with unresolved D. Trimming stripped 0 bases from V and 5 bases from J, with 9 bases between. Germline CDR1 reads SGDLS; CDR2 reads YYNGEE. The CDR3 has 13 amino acids. CDR3 residues: CASSVDYKDEQYF. In DNA form, the CDR3 reads TGTGCCAGCAGCGTAGATTACAAGGACGAGCAGTACTTC.

The J gene is TRBJ1-5, the V gene TRBV30; no reliable D call. V was trimmed by 0 bases and J by 1 base, leaving 13 bases between them. Germline CDR1 and CDR2: GTSNPN and SVGIG (reference sequence). This CDR3 is built from 16 residues. This chain's CDR3 is CAWSVPGGASNQPQHF. The CDR3 DNA follows: TGTGCCTGGAGTGTACCGGGAGGAGCCAGCAATCAGCCCCAGCATTTT. Supplemented by reference TRBV30 and TRBJ1-5, the full variable domain reads SQTIHQWPATLVQPVGSPLSLECTVEGTSNPNLYWYRQAAGRGLQLLFYSVGIGQISSEVPQNLSASRPQDRQFILSSKKLLLSDSGFYLCAWSVPGGASNQPQHFGDGTRLSIL.

The chain is built from TRBV10-3 and TRBJ2-3, with D unresolved. Germline V gene sequence: CDR1 ENHRY, CDR2 SYGVKD. The CDR3 spans 11 residues. V was shortened by 6 bases and J by 0 bases, with 1 base between the two germline ends. As DNA, the CDR3 is TGTGCCATCAGAAGCACAGATACGCAGTATTTT. Translating it yields CAIRSTDTQYF.

This clonotype occurred many times. The chain couples TRBV5-1 to TRBJ1-4, with 11 bases matching TRBD1. Germline lookup yields CDR1 SGHRS and CDR2 YFSETQ. Losses at the gene ends were 4 bases for V and 7 bases for J; bases not matched to a gene: 3. This CDR3 contains 14 residues. The CDR3: CASSPGTGGEKLFF. CDR3 nucleotides: TGCGCCAGCAGCCCCGGGACAGGGGGTGAAAAACTGTTTTTT.

This clonotype was seen at least ten times. The V and J genes are TRBV6-5 and TRBJ2-1; tentatively, D is TRBD2 (5 bases). The V gene lost 0 bases and the J gene lost 0 bases, with 6 bases spanning the gap. The germline gives CDR1 MNHEY, CDR2 SVGAGI. The CDR3 contains 15 residues. The CDR3 region has the DNA TGTGCCAGCAGTTACTCCGGAGGCTCCTACAATGAGCAGTTCTTC. Its translation is CASSYSGGSYNEQFF.

This clonotype was seen ten or more times. This chain uses TRBV20-1 with TRBJ2-3; 7 bases agree with TRBD2. The length of the CDR3 is 14 residues. The V gene's germline CDR1 is DFQATT and CDR2 SNEGSKA (reference sequence). V lost 3 bases, J lost 1 base, and 4 bases stayed unmatched. Here the CDR3 DNA reads TGCAGTGCTAGGAACACTAGCGGCACAGATACGCAGTATTTT. Translated: CSARNTSGTDTQYF.

This clonotype was detected ten times or more. This chain links TRBV20-1 with TRBJ1-1; 7 bases agree with TRBD1. Looked up from germline, CDR1 is DFQATT and CDR2 is SNEGSKA (reference sequence). V trimming: 6 bases; J trimming: 6 bases; junction bases outside the gene matches: 10. The CDR3 has 13 amino acids. The CDR3 protein is CSAPGQRLSEAFF. The DNA for the CDR3 is TGCAGTGCCCCGGGACAGAGACTTTCTGAAGCTTTCTTT.

In this sample, this clonotype turned up a few times. The rearrangement links TRBV20-1 to TRBJ2-2; D gene unclear. Trimming cost V 1 base and J 3 bases, with 9 bases left between them. This CDR3 spans 14 amino acids. CDR1 DFQATT and CDR2 SNEGSKA come from the germline V gene (reference sequence). The CDR3 region is CSARGKGYTGELFF. As DNA, the CDR3 is TGCAGTGCTAGAGGCAAGGGTTACACCGGGGAGCTGTTTTTT.

This clonotype was observed at least ten times. The rearrangement uses TRBV7-2 and TRBJ2-5; perhaps TRBD1 as D (6 bases). V lost 3 bases to trimming and J lost 4 bases, with 12 bases between them. The CDR3 loop spans 14 amino acids. Per germline, CDR1 SGHTA and CDR2 FQGNSA. This CDR3 reads CASSLDPRGETQYF. DNA for the CDR3: TGTGCCAGCAGCTTGGACCCCAGGGGAGAGACCCAGTACTTC.

This clonotype was seen ten or more times. V gene TRBV10-3 combines with J gene TRBJ2-2; a possible D gene is TRBD1 (8 bases). Germline V gene sequence: CDR1 ENHRY, CDR2 SYGVKD. The CDR3 contains 13 residues. Between the trimmed V and J ends, which lost 10 bases and 5 bases, there was a span of 14 bases. CDR3 residues: CASEQGGTGELFF. The CDR3 DNA follows: TGTGCCAGCGAACAGGGGGGGACCGGGGAGCTGTTTTTT.

The sample holds many counts of this clonotype. The chain joins TRBV18 to TRBJ2-1, with 12 bases lining up with TRBD1. Germline assignment: CDR1 KGHSH and CDR2 LQKENI. Unmatched junction bases numbered 7, after V lost 3 bases and J lost 10 bases. The CDR3 consists of 15 residues. The CDR3 sequence: CASSPGTGGALEQFF. In nucleotides, the CDR3 is TGTGCCAGCTCACCCGGGACAGGGGGCGCATTGGAGCAGTTCTTC.

This clonotype was counted ten times or more. The rearrangement joins TRBV7-9 to TRBJ2-5; unclear D gene. Germline CDR1 is SEHNR and CDR2 is FQNEAQ (reference sequence). This CDR3 has 12 amino acids. The germline V and J ends were trimmed by 2 bases and 4 bases, with 5 bases remaining between them. The DNA for the CDR3 is TGTGCCAGCAGCTTAAATTTAGAGACCCAGTACTTC. Its protein is CASSLNLETQYF.

In its sample, this clonotype was seen many times. The rearrangement links TRBV10-3 to TRBJ2-7; TRBD2 agrees at 10 bases. This CDR3 has 15 residues. CDR1 and CDR2 (germline): ENHRY, SYGVKD. Trimming took 3 bases from V and 2 from J; bases not matched to a gene: 4. CDR3 nucleotide sequence: TGTGCCATCAGTGAACGACTAGCGGGCCCCTACGAGCAGTACTTC. This encodes CAISERLAGPYEQYF.

Many counts were recorded for this clonotype. This chain uses TRBV18 with TRBJ2-7; TRBD2 is a possible D gene (6 bases). Trimming took 3 bases from V and 0 from J, leaving 9 bases between them. This CDR3 comprises 14 residues. Looked up from germline, CDR1 is KGHSH and CDR2 is LQKENI. The CDR3 sequence: CASSPAGSSYEQYF. CDR3 in DNA: TGTGCCAGCTCACCGGCGGGGAGCTCCTACGAGCAGTACTTC.

This sequence joins TRBV5-4 and TRBJ2-2; 12 bases are shared with TRBD2. Unmatched junction bases numbered 9, after V lost 2 bases and J lost 7 bases. The germline gives CDR1 SGHNT, CDR2 YYREEE (reference sequence). The CDR3 totals 17 residues. DNA of the CDR3: TGTGCCAGCAGCTTAGGATCAAAACTAGCGGGAGGCGGGGAGCTGTTTTTT. This encodes CASSLGSKLAGGGELFF.

The V call is TRBV12-3 or TRBV12-4, the J call TRBJ2-3; 9 nucleotides agree with TRBD2. The CDR3 extends over 14 amino acids. After removal of 5 bases from V and 4 bases from J, the junction contained 4 bases not matched to a gene. CDR3 protein: CASSLRTSADTQYF. The DNA of the CDR3 is TGTGCCAGCAGTCTAAGGACTAGCGCAGATACGCAGTATTTT.

V is TRBV20-1 and J is TRBJ2-7; 9 bases agree with TRBD2. Germline V gene data show CDR1 as DFQATT and CDR2 as SNEGSKA (reference sequence). This CDR3 has 14 amino acids. V dropped 6 bases and J dropped 3; count of bases not matched to a gene: 9. The CDR3 DNA sequence: TGCAGTGCAAGGCGGCCTAGCGGGAACTACGAGCAGTACTTC. It is translated as CSARRPSGNYEQYF.

This clonotype was recorded many times. The gene calls are TRBV20-1 and TRBJ2-7; TRBD2 agrees at 9 bases. The V and J ends lost 2 bases and 2 bases, in that order; junction bases with no gene match: 4. This CDR3 spans 14 amino acids. CDR1 DFQATT and CDR2 SNEGSKA come from the germline V gene (reference sequence). CDR3 in DNA: TGCAGTGCTAGAAGGGTAGCGGGGGCCTACGAGCAGTACTTC. Protein: CSARRVAGAYEQYF.

Many counts were recorded for this clonotype. The chain combines TRBV5-1 with TRBJ2-2, with 7 nucleotides matching TRBD1. Germline assignment: CDR1 SGHRS and CDR2 YFSETQ. The CDR3 length is 16 residues. V dropped 4 bases and J dropped 5; count of bases not matched to a gene: 11. The CDR3 reads CASSPEQGWSTGELFF. CDR3 DNA sequence: TGCGCCAGCAGCCCAGAACAGGGGTGGAGTACCGGGGAGCTGTTTTTT.